This TCR beta chain came from a study of a mutant IDH1 vaccine in newly diagnosed glioma. Some clones are missing from TCRdb's copy, which holds only in-frame ones; the method was immunoSEQ multiplex PCR. The profile shows roughly 40,000 clones, approximately 89% of them singletons. Study-wide points: The occurrence of vaccine-induced immune responses was seen in around 93% of patients. No link was apparently found between pseudoprogression and changes in top peripheral T cell clonotypes.

With respect to this clone: No antigen is known for it.

The time point: week 5, during vaccination. Each dose of the vaccine consisted of 300 ug of mutant IDH1 20-mer peptide, with topical imiquimod. CDR1 is SGHDT and CDR2 is YYEEEE in the germline V gene. CDR3 length: 11 residues. The V and J ends lost 4 bases and 6 bases respectively, with 6 bases between them. This rearrangement joins TRBV5-6 to TRBJ2-3, with unresolved D. The sequences come from PBMCs, collected from a glioma patient whose treatment included an IDH1 peptide vaccine. The TCR sequence derives from a man in his forties or fifties with glioma. The CDR3 bases are TGTGCCAGCAGCACTGTGGATACGCAGTATTTT. It specifies CASSTVDTQYF.